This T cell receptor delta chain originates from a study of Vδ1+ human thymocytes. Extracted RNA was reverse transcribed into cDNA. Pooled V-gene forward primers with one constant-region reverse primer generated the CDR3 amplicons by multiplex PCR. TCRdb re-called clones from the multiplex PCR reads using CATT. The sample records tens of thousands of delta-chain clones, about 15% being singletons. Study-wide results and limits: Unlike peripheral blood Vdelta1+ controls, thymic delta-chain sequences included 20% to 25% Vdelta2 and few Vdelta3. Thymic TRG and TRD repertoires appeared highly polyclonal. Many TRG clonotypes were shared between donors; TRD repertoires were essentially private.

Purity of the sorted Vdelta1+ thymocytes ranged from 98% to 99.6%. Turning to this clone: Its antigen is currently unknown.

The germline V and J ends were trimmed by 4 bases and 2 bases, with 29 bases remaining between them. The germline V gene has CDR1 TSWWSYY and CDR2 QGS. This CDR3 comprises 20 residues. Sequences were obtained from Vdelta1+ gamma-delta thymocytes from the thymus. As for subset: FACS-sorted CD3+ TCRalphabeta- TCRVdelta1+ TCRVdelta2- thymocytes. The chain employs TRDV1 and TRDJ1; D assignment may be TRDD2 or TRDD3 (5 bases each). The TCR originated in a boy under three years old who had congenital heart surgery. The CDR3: CALGVFLRPSLWGLTDKLIF. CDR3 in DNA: TGTGCTCTTGGGGTTTTCCTTCGTCCATCCCTTTGGGGCTTAACCGATAAACTCATCTTT.